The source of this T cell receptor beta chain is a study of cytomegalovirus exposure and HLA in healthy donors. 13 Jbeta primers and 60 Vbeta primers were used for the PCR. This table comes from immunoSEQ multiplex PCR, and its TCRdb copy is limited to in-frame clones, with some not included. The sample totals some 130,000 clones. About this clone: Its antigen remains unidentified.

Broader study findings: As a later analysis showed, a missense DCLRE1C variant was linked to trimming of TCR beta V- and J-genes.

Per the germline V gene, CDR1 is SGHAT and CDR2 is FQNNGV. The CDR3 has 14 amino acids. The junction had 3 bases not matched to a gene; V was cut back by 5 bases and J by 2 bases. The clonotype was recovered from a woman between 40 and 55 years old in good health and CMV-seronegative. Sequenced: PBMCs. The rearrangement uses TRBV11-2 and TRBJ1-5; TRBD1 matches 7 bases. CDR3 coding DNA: TGTGCCAGCAGCCCTGGACAGGGCAATCAGCCCCAGCATTTT. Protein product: CASSPGQGNQPQHF.